These 9 T cell receptor beta chains were all obtained from the same sample, sequenced in a study of T cell responses to AZD1222 COVID-19 vaccine. Sequenced by immunoSEQ multiplex PCR; TCRdb stores in-frame clones only, minus some. The sample consists of fewer than 200,000 clones, roughly 92% of them appearing once. Sequences were derived from peripheral blood, sampled on day 0 of AZD1222 vaccination. These TCRs come from an adult in good health.

J is TRBJ1-1 and V is TRBV29-1; D ambiguous. This CDR3 is built from 11 residues. Germline-derived CDR1 and CDR2 are SQVTM and ANQGSEA. V lost 8 bases, J lost 5 bases, and 12 bases lay in between. CDR3 sequence: CSTLRATEAFF. The CDR3 DNA reads TGCAGCACCTTAAGGGCGACTGAAGCTTTCTTT.

The V call is TRBV18, the J call TRBJ2-3; D possibly uses TRBD1 or TRBD2 (6 bases each). This CDR3 contains 16 residues. The germline V gene has CDR1 KGHSH and CDR2 LQKENI. With 2 bases removed from V and 4 bases from J, the gap between germline ends came to 16 bases. CDR3: CASSPLSGGVADTQYF. Written as DNA, the CDR3 is TGTGCCAGCTCACCATTATCCGGGGGCGTCGCAGATACGCAGTATTTT.

The chain combines TRBV19 with TRBJ1-5, with a possible D match to TRBD1 (5 bases). The V end was cut by 7 bases, the J end by 5 bases, with 9 bases between. Germline values: CDR1 LNHDA, CDR2 SQIVND (reference sequence). The CDR3 is made up of 12 amino acids. The CDR3 coding sequence is TGTGCCAGTAAGGACAACCATCAGCCCCAGCATTTT. Residues: CASKDNHQPQHF.

J is TRBJ2-7 and V is TRBV6-2 or TRBV6-3; D perhaps matches TRBD1 (6 bases). The CDR3 sequence is 16 residues long. CDR1 and CDR2 (germline): MNHEY, SVGEGT. V was shortened by 2 bases and J by 2 bases, with 16 bases between the two germline ends. CDR3 in DNA: TGTGCCAGCAGTTACGCAAGCAGGGGACCCCCCTACGAGCAGTACTTC. Its protein product is CASSYASRGPPYEQYF.

The chain is built from TRBV21-1 and TRBJ1-4. TRBV21-1 is a documented pseudogene. This CDR3 has 13 residues. Written as DNA, the CDR3 is TGTGCCAGCAGCAAAGGAATGGGAGAAAAACTGTTTTTT. The encoded protein is CASSKGMGEKLFF.

The chain couples TRBV7-2 to TRBJ1-1; D is unresolved. The CDR3 contains 16 residues. V was shortened by 2 bases and J by 5 bases, with 18 bases between the two germline ends. From germline, CDR1 is SGHTA and CDR2 FQGNSA. In nucleotides, the CDR3 is TGTGCCAGCAGCTTAAAATGGACGATACGAGGTACTGAAGCTTTCTTT. Amino acids: CASSLKWTIRGTEAFF.

This clone is a singleton in its sample. The chain is built from TRBV6-5 and TRBJ1-2; D gene uncertain. Trimming left V 6 bases short and J 4 bases short, with 15 bases between. There are 14 residues in the CDR3. Germline CDR1 MNHEY, CDR2 SVGAGI. Written as DNA, the CDR3 is TGTGCCAGCAGACCGGACGAAAATCTCTATGGCTACACCTTC. It translates to CASRPDENLYGYTF.

V gene TRBV30 combines with J gene TRBJ1-4; D is perhaps TRBD1 (5 bases). V was clipped by 0 bases and J by 3 bases, with 8 bases between them. The CDR3 is made up of 14 amino acids. Germline V CDR1 and CDR2: GTSNPN, SVGIG (reference sequence). CDR3 loop: CAWSVGTSNEKLFF. DNA of the CDR3: TGTGCCTGGAGTGTGGGGACCTCTAATGAAAAACTGTTTTTT.

V and J are TRBV12-3 or TRBV12-4 and TRBJ1-2; D gene ambiguous. This CDR3 has 13 residues. Trimming shortened V by 4 bases and J by 4 bases, and 10 bases separated the two germline ends. CDR3 coding DNA: TGTGCCAGCAGTTCACAGAGATTCTATGGCTACACCTTC. Translation: CASSSQRFYGYTF.